Reported below is one T cell receptor (beta chain). Its antigen remains unidentified. Base qualities are missing; no much larger clone stands one base away. According to the study, the label for this sample's time point signals: baseline pretreatment blood. The sample's treatment or condition label, in plain terms: 15 Gy SBRT to primary tumor, nephrectomy 4 weeks later. To track tumor-enriched clonotypes, serial peripheral blood was sampled from radiation-treated patients at baseline and at 2 weeks and 4 weeks after SBRT. All patients had renal cell carcinoma with clear cell pathology. Genomic DNA for TCR sequencing was prepared using the QIAamp DNA Blood Mini Kit (Qiagen). The analyses included just those samples that passed every quality control check. Following the manufacturer's recommendations, the immunoSEQ kit was used to generate TCR beta libraries from genomic DNA. For library preparation, a first multiplex PCR was performed with proprietary primers, followed by a second PCR in which unique barcodes were added, and bead cleanups were performed after each round. A positive control reaction and a negative control reaction, both provided in the kit, were run with every batch of samples. The final libraries underwent checking on an Agilent 4200 TapeStation D1000 ScreenTape, volumetric pooling, and quantification by qPCR. Sequencing was performed on an Illumina NextSeq500 with a MidOutput 150-cycle cartridge, and 156 Read1 and 15 Index1 cycles were run with kit custom primers. The pooled library was loaded at 1.0 pM with an approximately 20% PhiX control spike-in. The source study handled its data this way. Vendor-processed data were analyzed in R, with a clonotype defined as all T cells sharing the same CDR3 nucleotide sequence. For clone abundance analyses, frequencies were normalized to the 10,000 most abundant clones per sample. Public T cell clones, averaging fewer than five per sample, were removed before analysis. Tumor-enriched clonotypes and baseline blood-enriched clonotypes were defined as those with an abundance difference of at least 32-fold between compartments. A beta-binomial differential abundance model was applied to find clonotypes that expanded or contracted between blood time points. Similarity between tumor and blood repertoires was quantified using the Baroni-Urbani and Buser coefficient, and groups were compared with two-tailed Wilcoxon tests in R. Not all clones reach the TCRdb copy of this immuneACCESS table, which keeps in-frame sequences only. Checked studies attribute under half of the gap to unresolved V genes and leave the rest unexplained. V and J calls and clone size are given by that table; D and trimming were obtained from the DNA. Within this sample are 150,000 or so clones, with about 88% of them counted one time only. Together, the top ten hold around 4% of the sample.

The record originates from a study of radiation and T cells in renal cell carcinoma (dated by TCRdb to the early 2020s). About the study as a whole: The samples were obtained from a clinical trial, where primary renal cell carcinomas were treated with 15 Gy stereotactic body radiation therapy and then removed by nephrectomy 4 weeks afterward. In total, 53 samples underwent TCR beta sequencing: approximately 26 tumors plus 27 peripheral blood samples. Across all 53 samples, several million unique CDR3 nucleotide sequences encoding 2,658,974 unique CDR3 amino acid sequences were identified. What the work shows at the level of the full study, not this receptor alone: Because pretreatment tumor biopsies were not available, the baseline intratumoral presence of clonotypes could not be determined. Effects of radiation dose or scheduling on the TCR repertoire could not be addressed with the single-armed trial design. Tracking of blood repertoire dynamics stopped at roughly 4 weeks after treatment, with no follow-up past that point. Top tumor clonotypes rose in blood from baseline to 2 weeks post-radiation, then contracted by 4 weeks, suggesting transient expansion of tumor-resident clones.

The CDR3 spans 14 residues, from the cysteine through the phenylalanine. Only CDR3 DNA is held: 42 bases, read in frame from base 1. V is clipped by 5 bases and J by 4 bases, and the sequence between their germline boundaries is 14 bases long. CDR1 and CDR2 are drawn from the germline V gene (reference sequence): LNHDA, SQIVND. This clonotype was sampled from a woman between 65 and 79 years old with renal cell carcinoma. This receptor chain uses TRBV19 and TRBJ1-1; no D gene is confidently identified. Sample: blood, taken from a patient whose treatment included radiotherapy and nephrectomy. The CDR3 amino acid sequence is: CASSLLDPGTEAFF. The nucleotides read TGTGCCAGTAGTCTTTTAGACCCGGGCACTGAAGCTTTCTTT. The full variable domain, with segments outside the CDR3 supplied by the reference TRBV19 and TRBJ1-1 proteins, appears as DGGITQSPKYLFRKEGQNVTLSCEQNLNHDAMYWYRQDPGQGLRLIYYSQIVNDFQKGDIAEGYSVSREKKESFPLTVTSAQKNPTAFYLCASSLLDPGTEAFFGQGTRLTVV.